This TCR beta chain was sequenced for a study of shared clonotypes between healthy human individuals. Across the whole study: The donors, a couple of women and a few men, were aged 18 to 49.

This CDR3 contains 13 residues. The V gene end was trimmed by 2 bases and the J gene end by 6 bases; junction bases not matched to a gene: 4. The germline CDR1 and CDR2 sequences are MDHEN and SYDVKM. From CD4+ cells came CD45RA+ naive and CD45RA-negative memory subsets. Sequencing was performed with immunoSEQ multiplex PCR; in TCRdb, only in-frame clones are kept and a portion is missing. Here the sample spans hundreds of thousands of clones, roughly 97% being singletons. The receptor was isolated from a woman aged 25 to 39 in good health. Sequencing input: naive CD4+ T cells sorted from blood. Subset given: CD45RA+ positively selected. The chain joins TRBV28 to TRBJ2-7, with 7 bases lining up with TRBD2. Written as DNA, the CDR3 is TGTGCCAGCAGTTTAGCGGGAGTGGTCGAGCAGTACTTC. Protein product: CASSLAGVVEQYF. The variable domain in full, with the rest retrieved from reference TRBV28 and TRBJ2-7, is DVKVTQSSRYLVKRTGEKVFLECVQDMDHENMFWYRQDPGLGLRLIYFSYDVKMKEKGDIPEGYSVSREKKERFSLILESASTNQTSMYLCASSLAGVVEQYFGPGTRLTVT.